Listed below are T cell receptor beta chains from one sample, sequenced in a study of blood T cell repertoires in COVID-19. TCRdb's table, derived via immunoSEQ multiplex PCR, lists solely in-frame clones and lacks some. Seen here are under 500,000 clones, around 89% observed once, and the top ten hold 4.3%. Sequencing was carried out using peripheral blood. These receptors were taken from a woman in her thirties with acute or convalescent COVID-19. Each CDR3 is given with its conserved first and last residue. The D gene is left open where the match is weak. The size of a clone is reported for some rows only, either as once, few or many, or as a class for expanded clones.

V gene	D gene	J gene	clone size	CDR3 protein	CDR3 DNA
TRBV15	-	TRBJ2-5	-	CATSRGGPVTQYF	TGTGCCACCAGCAGAGGAGGTCCGGTGACCCAGTACTTC
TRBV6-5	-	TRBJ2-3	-	CASSYAPENPTDTQYF	TGTGCCAGCAGTTATGCCCCTGAGAACCCTACAGATACGCAGTATTTT
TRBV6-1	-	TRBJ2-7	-	CASSEVDQGLYEQYF	TGTGCCAGCAGTGAAGTCGATCAGGGCCTCTACGAGCAGTACTTC
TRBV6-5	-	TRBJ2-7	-	CASSQEGDEQYF	TGTGCCAGCAGCCAAGAGGGGGACGAGCAGTACTTC
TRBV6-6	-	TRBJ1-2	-	CASKVGDYGYTF	TGTGCCAGCAAAGTAGGGGACTATGGCTACACCTTC
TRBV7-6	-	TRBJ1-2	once	CASSFHSSGLYGYTF	TGTGCCAGCAGCTTCCATTCCTCAGGTCTCTATGGCTACACCTTC
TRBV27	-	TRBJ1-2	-	CASSSVQGRGYTF	TGTGCCAGCAGTTCAGTACAGGGCCGCGGCTACACCTTC
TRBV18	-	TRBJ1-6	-	CASSPLGAPDSPLHF	TGTGCCAGCTCTCCTTTAGGGGCGCCCGATTCACCCCTCCACTTT
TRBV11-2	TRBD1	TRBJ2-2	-	CASSARTGFGELFF	TGTGCCAGCAGCGCTCGGACAGGGTTCGGGGAGCTGTTTTTT
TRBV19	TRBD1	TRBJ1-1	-	CASSMQRGLNTEAFF	TGTGCCAGTAGTATGCAAAGGGGGCTGAACACTGAAGCTTTCTTT
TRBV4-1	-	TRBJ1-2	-	CASSQALGVSYGYTF	TGCGCCAGCAGCCAGGCCCTAGGGGTGTCCTATGGCTACACCTTC
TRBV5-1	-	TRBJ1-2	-	CASSLSSDSIRNGYTF	TGCGCCAGCAGCTTAAGCTCCGACAGCATAAGAAATGGCTACACCTTC
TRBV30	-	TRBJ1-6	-	CAWSVQSSYNSPLHF	TGTGCCTGGAGTGTACAGAGTTCCTATAATTCACCCCTCCACTTT
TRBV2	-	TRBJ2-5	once	CASSAHPRPGQETQYF	TGTGCCAGCAGTGCTCACCCCCGGCCGGGGCAAGAGACCCAGTACTTC
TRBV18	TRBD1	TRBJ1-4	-	CASSPMGQLNEKLFF	TGTGCCAGCTCACCAATGGGACAGCTTAATGAAAAACTGTTTTTT
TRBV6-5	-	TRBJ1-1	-	CASKLGMNTEAFF	TGTGCCAGCAAACTAGGGATGAACACTGAAGCTTTCTTT
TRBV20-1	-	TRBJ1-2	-	CSASSAGGVYYGYTF	TGCAGTGCTAGTTCTGCGGGGGGCGTATATTATGGCTACACCTTC
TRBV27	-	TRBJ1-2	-	CASSPPGQNYGYTF	TGTGCCAGCAGCCCCCCCGGACAGAACTATGGCTACACCTTC
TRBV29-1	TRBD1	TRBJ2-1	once	CSARTGVPLGDEQFF	TGCAGCGCCAGGACAGGGGTCCCCCTAGGTGATGAGCAGTTCTTC
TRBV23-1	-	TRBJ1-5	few	CASPGGRNQPQHF	TGCGCCAGCCCCGGGGGACGCAATCAGCCCCAGCATTTT
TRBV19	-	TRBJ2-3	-	CASSILRPAGGTDTQYF	TGTGCCAGTAGTATTTTAAGGCCAGCGGGTGGTACAGATACGCAGTATTTT
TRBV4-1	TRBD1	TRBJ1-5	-	CASSPGQNQPQHF	TGCGCCAGCAGCCCGGGACAGAACCAGCCCCAGCATTTT
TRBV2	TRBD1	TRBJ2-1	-	CATYQDRVYNEQFF	TGTGCCACCTACCAGGACAGGGTCTACAATGAGCAGTTCTTC
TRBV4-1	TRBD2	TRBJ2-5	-	CASSPPIAGGRETQYF	TGCGCCAGCAGCCCCCCAATAGCGGGGGGGCGGGAGACCCAGTACTTC
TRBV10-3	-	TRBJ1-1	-	CAISELTGGRTEAFF	TGTGCCATCAGTGAGTTAACGGGGGGTCGGACTGAAGCTTTCTTT
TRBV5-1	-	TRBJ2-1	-	CASSLAGNSNEQFF	TGCGCCAGCAGTCTAGCCGGGAATTCCAATGAGCAGTTCTTC
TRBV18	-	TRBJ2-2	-	CASSPQEEGGELFF	TGTGCCAGCTCACCTCAAGAGGAGGGCGGGGAGCTGTTTTTT
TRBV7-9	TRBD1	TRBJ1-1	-	CASSPRTGVRGEAFF	TGTGCCAGCAGCCCAAGGACAGGGGTTAGGGGTGAAGCTTTCTTT
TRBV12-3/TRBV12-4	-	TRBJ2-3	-	CATGRGGPDTQYF	TGTGCCACCGGTAGGGGGGGGCCAGATACGCAGTATTTT
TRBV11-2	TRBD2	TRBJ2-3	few	CASSYPGGGMADTQYF	TGTGCCAGCAGCTACCCTGGCGGGGGGATGGCAGATACGCAGTATTTT
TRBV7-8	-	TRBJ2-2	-	CASSVTRDTGELFF	TGTGCCAGCAGCGTGACTCGAGACACCGGGGAGCTGTTTTTT
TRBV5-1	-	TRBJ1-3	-	CASSRTGSSGNTIYF	TGCGCCAGCAGCCGAACAGGGTCCTCTGGAAACACCATATATTTT
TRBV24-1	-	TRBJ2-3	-	CATSDFSRHTSTDTQYF	TGTGCCACCAGTGACTTCTCCAGACATACTAGCACAGATACGCAGTATTTT
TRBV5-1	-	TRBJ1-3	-	CASSLEGNSGNTIYF	TGCGCCAGCAGCCTGGAGGGGAACTCTGGAAACACCATATATTTT
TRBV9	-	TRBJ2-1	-	CASSVGGTYEQFF	TGTGCCAGCAGCGTAGGCGGAACCTATGAGCAGTTCTTC
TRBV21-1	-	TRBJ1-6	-	CARGRRQLSLKGLISSPLHF	TGTGCCAGGGGACGGAGGCAGCTTTCCTTAAAGGGACTAATATCGTCACCCCTCCACTTT
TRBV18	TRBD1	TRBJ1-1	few	CASSVQGGTEAFF	TGTGCCAGCTCAGTACAGGGGGGCACTGAAGCTTTCTTT
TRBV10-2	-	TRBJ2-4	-	CASNDPGGPAKNIQYF	TGCGCCAGTAACGATCCGGGGGGCCCAGCCAAAAACATTCAGTACTTC
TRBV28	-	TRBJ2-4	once	CASSYEVNIQYF	TGTGCCAGCAGTTACGAGGTAAACATTCAGTACTTC
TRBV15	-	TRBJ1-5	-	CATSREQDQPQHF	TGTGCCACCAGCAGAGAACAGGATCAGCCCCAGCATTTT
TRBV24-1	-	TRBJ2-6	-	CATSDSRQGWGANVLTF	TGTGCCACCAGTGATTCGCGGCAGGGGTGGGGGGCCAACGTCCTGACTTTC
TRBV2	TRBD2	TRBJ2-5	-	CASSRSGTSGGMSETQYF	TGTGCCAGCAGCCGCTCCGGGACTAGCGGGGGGATGTCGGAGACCCAGTACTTC
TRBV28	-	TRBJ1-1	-	CASSSTDSWTEAFF	TGTGCCAGCAGTTCCACGGACAGTTGGACTGAAGCTTTCTTT
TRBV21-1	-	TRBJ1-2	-	CASSKEFWGRSTNYGYTF	TGTGCCAGCAGCAAAGAATTCTGGGGGCGCTCAACTAACTATGGCTACACCTTC
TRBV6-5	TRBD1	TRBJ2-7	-	CASSQGQLTYEQYF	TGTGCCAGCAGTCAGGGACAGCTTACCTACGAGCAGTACTTC
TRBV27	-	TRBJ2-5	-	CASSLSTGGETQYF	TGTGCCAGCTCGCTATCAACCGGGGGAGAGACCCAGTACTTC
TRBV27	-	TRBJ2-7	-	CASSLYWGGEQYF	TGTGCCAGCAGTTTATATTGGGGCGGCGAGCAGTACTTC
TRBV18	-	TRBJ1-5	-	CASSPGGFNNQPQHF	TGTGCCAGCTCACCAGGGGGCTTTAACAATCAGCCCCAGCATTTT
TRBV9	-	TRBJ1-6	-	CASSVGQTYSPLHF	TGTGCCAGCAGCGTAGGACAGACTTATTCACCCCTCCACTTT
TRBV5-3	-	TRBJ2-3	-	CARSRSSVQSTDTQYF	TGTGCCAGAAGCCGATCTAGCGTCCAAAGCACAGATACGCAGTATTTT
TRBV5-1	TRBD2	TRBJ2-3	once	CASSFSSGGHTDTQYF	TGCGCCAGCAGCTTTTCTAGCGGGGGGCACACAGATACGCAGTATTTT
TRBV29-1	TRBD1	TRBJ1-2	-	CSVEGQGQGRYTF	TGCAGCGTTGAAGGGCAAGGACAGGGCCGCTACACCTTC
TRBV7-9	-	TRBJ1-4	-	CASSTTEGGPNEKLFF	TGTGCCAGCAGCACCACAGAAGGTGGTCCTAATGAAAAACTGTTTTTT
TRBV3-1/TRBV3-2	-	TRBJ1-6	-	CASSQAERQYNSPLHF	TGTGCCAGCAGCCAAGCAGAGCGACAGTATAATTCACCCCTCCACTTT
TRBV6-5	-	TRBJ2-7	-	CASSRDKAYEQYF	TGTGCCAGCAGCCGGGACAAAGCCTACGAGCAGTACTTC